This section outlines one T cell receptor beta chain sequence together with its context. The antigen is not known. The length of the CDR3 is 15 residues. With 7 bases removed from V and 5 bases from J, the gap between germline ends came to 18 bases. Germline V gives CDR1 SGHTA, CDR2 FQGNSA. These data come from a study of shared clonotypes between healthy human individuals. Study conclusions and caveats: Represented diversity (both genetic and exposure-history) was limited by the small number of donors. Among donors, the sharing of clonotypes was expected to be influenced by sequencing depth.

Method: immunoSEQ multiplex PCR; TCRdb's copy keeps in-frame clones and lacks some. The table lists roughly 640,000 clones, approximately 79% of them singletons. CD4+ cells underwent separation, giving CD45RA+ naive and CD45RA-negative memory subsets. The chain employs TRBV7-2 and TRBJ1-5; no firm D call. This receptor was taken from a woman younger than 45 in good health. Sequencing used memory CD4+ T cells sorted from blood. Sample subset: CD45RA-negative fraction. The CDR3 region has the DNA TGTGCCAGCACCAAAAGCGTCTTAACCGATCAGCCCCAGCATTTT. Amino acids: CASTKSVLTDQPQHF.